This T cell receptor (beta chain) was retrieved from a study of cytotoxic CD8 clonotypes in ibrutinib-treated CLL. The repertoire was sequenced with immunoSEQ multiplex PCR; TCRdb's copy has only in-frame clones and lacks some. The data hold approximately 130,000 clones, with approximately 81% observed a single time. CDR3 length: 15 amino acids. The V segment lost 6 bases and the J segment 6 bases; nucleotides outside the gene matches: 5. Germline CDR1 ENHRY, CDR2 SYGVKD. The TCR comes from a human donor with chronic lymphocytic leukemia. Sample: PBMCs, taken after 24 months of ibrutinib treatment. The chain couples TRBV10-3 to TRBJ2-3, with TRBD2 identical over 14 bases. CDR3 protein: CAIRTSGGAVDTQYF. The CDR3 DNA follows: TGTGCCATCAGGACTAGCGGGGGGGCGGTGGATACGCAGTATTTT.